This T cell receptor beta chain was found in a study of blood T cell repertoires in COVID-19. Turning to the study itself: Samples came from the United States, Italy and Spain, spanning acute and convalescent COVID-19.

The V segment lost 4 bases and the J segment 6 bases; nucleotides outside the gene matches: 9. The CDR3 totals 14 residues. CDR1 SEHNR and CDR2 FQNEAQ come from the germline V gene (reference sequence). Sequenced by immunoSEQ multiplex PCR; TCRdb stores in-frame clones only, minus some. Of 50,000 to 70,000 clones listed, 70% to 90% are singletons. This receptor was identified in a man in his sixties with active or convalescent COVID-19. The chain links TRBV7-9 to TRBJ2-7, with 7 bases identical to TRBD2. The sample taken for sequencing was peripheral blood. The CDR3: CASSSSGKGGEQYF. The CDR3 region has the DNA TGTGCCAGCAGCTCAAGCGGGAAGGGTGGCGAGCAGTACTTC.